Reported below is one TCR beta chain. The sample originates from a study of control samples from healthy donors and cancer patients. TCRdb keeps only in-frame clones here, not all; method: immunoSEQ multiplex PCR. Here the sample spans nearly 200,000 clones, 90% to 95% being singletons. Germline CDR1 is PRHDT and CDR2 is FYEKMQ (reference sequence). The CDR3 covers 17 residues. V lost 4 bases, J lost 0 bases, and 17 bases lay in between. V usage is TRBV13 and J usage is TRBJ2-3; D may match TRBD1 or TRBD2 (6 bases each). The sequence was collected from a man aged 25 to 40 in good health. Material for sequencing was blood. The CDR3 sequence is CASSWPYTGTSTDTQYF. CDR3 in DNA: TGTGCCAGCAGCTGGCCCTATACAGGGACTAGCACAGATACGCAGTATTTT.